The 4 T cell receptor beta chains below come from one sample, sequenced in a study of response to subunit inactivated influenza vaccine. TCRdb passed the RT-PCR reads through MiXCR, listing each CDR3 protein once. The sample records under 800,000 distinct CDR3 sequences, approximately 13% being singletons. Here the sequenced sample was PBMCs from blood, taken 14 days before vaccination. The receptors here all came from a man in his fifties who received an inactivated influenza vaccine.

This clonotype has a single count. V and J are TRBV12-3 or TRBV12-4 and TRBJ2-6; a possible D gene is TRBD1 (5 bases). The CDR3 extends over 18 amino acids. Between the trimmed V and J ends, which lost 11 bases and 0 bases, there was a span of 23 bases. CDR3 in amino acids: CALCLGVGDLSGANVLTF. The CDR3 DNA sequence: TGTGCCCTCTGTTTAGGGGTTGGGGATCTCTCTGGGGCCAACGTCCTGACTTTC.

The chain is built from TRBV5-5 and TRBJ1-1, with D hard to call. Trimming took off 2 bases at V and 0 bases at J, with 11 bases between the two ends. Germline V gene lookup returns CDR1 SGHKS and CDR2 YYEKEE (reference sequence). The CDR3 loop spans 15 amino acids. The CDR3 coding sequence is TGTGCCAGCAGCTTCTCGGTCAGCCTGAACACTGAAGCTTTCTTT. Its protein product is CASSFSVSLNTEAFF.

This clonotype has only a few counts. One end of the junction fails to match germline, which may point to a read error. The CDR3 loop is CASSQAVDLREEKPFF. DNA for the CDR3: TGCGCCAGCAGCCAAGCCGTCGACCTGCGGGAGGAAAAACCGTTTTTT. The chain is built from TRBV4-1 and TRBJ1-4; no clear D gene. Per germline, CDR1 MGHRA and CDR2 YSYEKL. The CDR3 extends over 16 amino acids.

This clonotype was observed a handful of times. The chain employs TRBV12-3 or TRBV12-4 and TRBJ2-2; 9 bases match TRBD2. The CDR3 contains 16 residues. With V trimmed by 6 bases and J by 4 bases, 9 bases remained unmatched. CDR3 protein: CASRSKLAGFTGELFF. Written as DNA, the CDR3 is TGTGCCAGCAGATCGAAACTAGCGGGCTTCACCGGGGAGCTGTTTTTT.